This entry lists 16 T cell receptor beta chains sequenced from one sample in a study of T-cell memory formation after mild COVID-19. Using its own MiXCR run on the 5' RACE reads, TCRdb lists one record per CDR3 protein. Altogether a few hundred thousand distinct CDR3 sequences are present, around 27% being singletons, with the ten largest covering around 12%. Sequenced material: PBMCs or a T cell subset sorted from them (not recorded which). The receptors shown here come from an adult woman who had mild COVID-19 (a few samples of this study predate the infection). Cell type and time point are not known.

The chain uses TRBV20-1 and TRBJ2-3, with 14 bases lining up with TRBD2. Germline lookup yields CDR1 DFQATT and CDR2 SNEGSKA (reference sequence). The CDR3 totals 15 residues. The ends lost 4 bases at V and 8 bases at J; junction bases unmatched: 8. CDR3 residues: CSAIPGLAGEVTQYF. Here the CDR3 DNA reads TGCAGTGCTATTCCGGGACTAGCGGGAGAGGTTACGCAGTATTTT.

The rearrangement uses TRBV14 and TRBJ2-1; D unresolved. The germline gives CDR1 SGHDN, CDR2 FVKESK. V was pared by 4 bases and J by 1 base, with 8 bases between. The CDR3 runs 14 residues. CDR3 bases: TGTGCCAGCAGCCTGCGGAAATCCTACAATGAGCAGTTCTTC. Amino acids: CASSLRKSYNEQFF.

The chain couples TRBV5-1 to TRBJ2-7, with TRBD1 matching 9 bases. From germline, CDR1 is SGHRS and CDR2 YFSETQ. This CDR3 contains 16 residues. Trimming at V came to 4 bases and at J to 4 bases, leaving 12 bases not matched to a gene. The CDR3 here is CASSPPGTGNEYEQYF. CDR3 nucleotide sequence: TGCGCCAGCAGCCCCCCCGGGACAGGGAATGAGTACGAGCAGTACTTC. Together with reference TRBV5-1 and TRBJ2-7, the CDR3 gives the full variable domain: KAGVTQTPRYLIKTRGQQVTLSCSPISGHRSVSWYQQTPGQGLQFLFEYFSETQRNKGNFPGRFSGRQFSNSRSEMNVSTLELGDSALYLCASSPPGTGNEYEQYFGPGTRLTVT.

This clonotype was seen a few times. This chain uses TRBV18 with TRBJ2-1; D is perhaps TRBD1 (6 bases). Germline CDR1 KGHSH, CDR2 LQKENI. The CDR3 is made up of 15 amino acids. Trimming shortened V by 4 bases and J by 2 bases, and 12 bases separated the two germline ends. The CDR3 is CASSRPGQTYNEQFF. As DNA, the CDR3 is TGTGCCAGCTCACGCCCGGGACAAACCTACAATGAGCAGTTCTTC.

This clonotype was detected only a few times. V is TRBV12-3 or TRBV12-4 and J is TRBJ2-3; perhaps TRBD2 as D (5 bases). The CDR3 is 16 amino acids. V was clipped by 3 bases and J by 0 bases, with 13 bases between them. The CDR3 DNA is TGTGCCAGCAGTTTGGAGCGGACCCTGAGCACAGATACGCAGTATTTT. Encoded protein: CASSLERTLSTDTQYF.

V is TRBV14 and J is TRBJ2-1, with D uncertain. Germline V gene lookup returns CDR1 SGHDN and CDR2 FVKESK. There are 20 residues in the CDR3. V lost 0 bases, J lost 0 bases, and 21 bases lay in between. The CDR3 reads CASSQEHGTLGISSYNEQFF. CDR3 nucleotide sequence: TGTGCCAGCAGCCAAGAGCACGGCACCCTTGGGATTTCCTCCTACAATGAGCAGTTCTTC.

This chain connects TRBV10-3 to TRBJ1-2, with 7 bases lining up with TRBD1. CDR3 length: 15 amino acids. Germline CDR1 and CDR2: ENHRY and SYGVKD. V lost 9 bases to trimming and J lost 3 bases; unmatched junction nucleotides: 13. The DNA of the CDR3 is TGTGCCATTCCCATTGCACAGGGGCGAGACTATGGCTACACCTTC. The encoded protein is CAIPIAQGRDYGYTF.

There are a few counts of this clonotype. CDR3 DNA sequence: TGTGCCAGCAGCGTAGAAGGCCCCCCGAGGGCTGAAGCTTTCTTT. Translating gives CASSVEGPPRAEAFF. The chain recombines TRBV9 with TRBJ1-1; D gene uncertain. The CDR3 loop spans 15 amino acids. The germline V and J ends were trimmed by 0 bases and 6 bases, with 15 bases remaining between them. The germline V gene encodes CDR1 SGDLS and CDR2 YYNGEE.

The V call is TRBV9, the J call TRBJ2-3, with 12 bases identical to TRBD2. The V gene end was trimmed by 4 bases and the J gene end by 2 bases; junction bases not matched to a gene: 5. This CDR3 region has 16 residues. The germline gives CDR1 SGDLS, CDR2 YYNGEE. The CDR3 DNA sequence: TGTGCCAGCAGCTCGTCTAGCGGGAGGGTCACAGATACGCAGTATTTT. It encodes CASSSSSGRVTDTQYF.

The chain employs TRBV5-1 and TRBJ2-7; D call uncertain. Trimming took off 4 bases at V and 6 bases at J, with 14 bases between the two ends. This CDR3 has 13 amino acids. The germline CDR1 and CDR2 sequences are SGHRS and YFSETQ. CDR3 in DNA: TGCGCCAGCAGCGAGACTCCTCCCGGCGAGCAGTACTTC. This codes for CASSETPPGEQYF.

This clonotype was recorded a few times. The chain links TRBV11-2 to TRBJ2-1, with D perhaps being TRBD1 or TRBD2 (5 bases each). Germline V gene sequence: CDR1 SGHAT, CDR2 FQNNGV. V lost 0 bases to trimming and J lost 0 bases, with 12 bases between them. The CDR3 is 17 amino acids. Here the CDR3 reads CASSLDSWGSSYNEQFF. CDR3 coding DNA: TGTGCCAGCAGCTTAGACAGTTGGGGGAGCTCCTACAATGAGCAGTTCTTC.

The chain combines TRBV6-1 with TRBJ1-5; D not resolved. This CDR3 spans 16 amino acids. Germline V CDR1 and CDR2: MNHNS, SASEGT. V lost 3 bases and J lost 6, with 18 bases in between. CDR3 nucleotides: TGTGCCAGCAGTGACCCCAATAGACGAGTTTCTCAGCCCCAGCATTTT. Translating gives CASSDPNRRVSQPQHF.

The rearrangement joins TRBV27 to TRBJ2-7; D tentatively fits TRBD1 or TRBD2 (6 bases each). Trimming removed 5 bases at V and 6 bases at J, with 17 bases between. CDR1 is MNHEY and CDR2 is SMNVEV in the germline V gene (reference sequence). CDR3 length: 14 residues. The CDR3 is CASSPPQGGREQYF. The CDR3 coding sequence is TGTGCCAGCAGTCCCCCACAGGGAGGCCGCGAGCAGTACTTC.

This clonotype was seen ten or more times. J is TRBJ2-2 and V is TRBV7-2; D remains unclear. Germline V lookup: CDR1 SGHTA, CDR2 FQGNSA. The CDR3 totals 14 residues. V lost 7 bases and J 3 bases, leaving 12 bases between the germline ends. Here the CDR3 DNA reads TGTGCCAGCACCCCTCTCACCCACACCGGGGAGCTGTTTTTT. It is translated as CASTPLTHTGELFF.

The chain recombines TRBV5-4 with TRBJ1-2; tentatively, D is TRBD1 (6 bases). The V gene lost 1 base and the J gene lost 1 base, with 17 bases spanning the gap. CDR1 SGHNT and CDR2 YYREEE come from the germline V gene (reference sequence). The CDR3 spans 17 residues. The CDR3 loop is CASSLWGWTAVNYGYTF. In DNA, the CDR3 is TGTGCCAGCAGCTTGTGGGGGTGGACAGCGGTTAACTATGGCTACACCTTC. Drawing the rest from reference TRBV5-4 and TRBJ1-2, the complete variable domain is ETGVTQSPTHLIKTRGQQVTLRCSSQSGHNTVSWYQQALGQGPQFIFQYYREEENGRGNFPPRFSGLQFPNYSSELNVNALELDDSALYLCASSLWGWTAVNYGYTFGSGTRLTVV.

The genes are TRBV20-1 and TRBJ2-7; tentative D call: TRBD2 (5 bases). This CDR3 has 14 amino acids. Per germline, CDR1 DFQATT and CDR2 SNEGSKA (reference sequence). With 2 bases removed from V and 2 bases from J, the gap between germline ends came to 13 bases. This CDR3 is CSARPSGLPYEQYF. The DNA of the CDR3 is TGCAGTGCTAGACCCAGCGGACTCCCCTACGAGCAGTACTTC.